The rows below give T cell receptor beta chains drawn from one sample of a study of blood T cells in healthy people across ages. TCRdb re-analysed the 5' RACE reads in MiXCR, keeping a single row per CDR3 protein. The sample lists about a million distinct CDR3 sequences, 35% to 45% seen once, with 13% in the top ten. Sequenced sample: blood. Every receptor here comes from a man younger than 35 in good health. Each CDR3 is given with its conserved first and last residue. Each record gives: clone size, J gene, V gene, D gene, CDR3 DNA, CDR3 protein. The D gene is left open where the match is weak. Size is stated for part of the rows, as once, few or many counts, or as a class when the clone is expanded.

>few|TRBJ1-4|TRBV29-1|.
TGCAGCGTTTTGGATGAAAAACTGTTTTTT
CSVLDEKLFF
>.|TRBJ1-4|TRBV7-2|TRBD1
TGTGCCAGCAGCTCGTTCCGGGACAGTTCTGAAAAACTGTTTTTT
CASSSFRDSSEKLFF
>few|TRBJ1-1|TRBV20-1|.
TGCAGTGCTAGAGATGGGGGGCTGAACACTGAAGCTTTCTTT
CSARDGGLNTEAFF
>few|TRBJ1-1|TRBV6-6|.
TGTGCCAGCAGTGACTCGGTCAACACTGAAGCTTTCTTT
CASSDSVNTEAFF
>.|TRBJ2-2|TRBV2|.
TGTGCCAGCAGTGAGGGGGCAGGGAACACCGGGGAGCTGTTTTTT
CASSEGAGNTGELFF
>.|TRBJ2-4|TRBV6-6|.
TGTGCCACCAACAGGGATCACATTCAGTACTTC
CATNRDHIQYF
>.|TRBJ2-1|TRBV5-6|.
TGTGCCAGCAGCTTGGGGGGGCGGATTTGGAATGAGCAGTTCTTC
CASSLGGRIWNEQFF
>.|TRBJ1-5|TRBV20-1|TRBD1
TGCAGTGCTACCTACGGACAGGGCGAGGGAAGCAATCAGCCCCAGCATTTT
CSATYGQGEGSNQPQHF
>.|TRBJ1-5|TRBV6-6|.
TGTGCCAGCAGTTACGGGTTGGGTCAGAGGGGGTATCAGCCCCAGCATTTT
CASSYGLGQRGYQPQHF
>.|TRBJ2-5|TRBV6-2/TRBV6-3|.
TGTGCCAGCAGTTGGGCCGACGGGGCCGCTGCGGAGCAGTACTTC
CASSWADGAAAEQYF
>few|TRBJ1-2|TRBV10-3|TRBD1
TGTGCCATCAGCCCGACAGGGGGCAGCTATGGCTACACCTTC
CAISPTGGSYGYTF